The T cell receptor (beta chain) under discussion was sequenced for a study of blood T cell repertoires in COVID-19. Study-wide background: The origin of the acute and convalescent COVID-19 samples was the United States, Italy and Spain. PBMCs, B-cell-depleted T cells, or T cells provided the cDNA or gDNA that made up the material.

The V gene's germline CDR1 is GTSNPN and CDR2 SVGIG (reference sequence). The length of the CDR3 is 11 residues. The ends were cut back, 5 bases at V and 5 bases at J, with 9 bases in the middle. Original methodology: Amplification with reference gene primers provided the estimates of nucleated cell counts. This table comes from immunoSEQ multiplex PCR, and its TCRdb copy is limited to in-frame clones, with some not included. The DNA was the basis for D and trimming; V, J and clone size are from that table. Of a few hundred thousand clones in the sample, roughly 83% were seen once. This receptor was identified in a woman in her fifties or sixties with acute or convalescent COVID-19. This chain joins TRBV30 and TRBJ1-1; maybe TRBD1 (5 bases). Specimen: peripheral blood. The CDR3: CAWLSGTEAFF. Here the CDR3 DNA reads TGTGCCTGGTTGTCAGGGACTGAAGCTTTCTTT.